This T cell receptor (beta chain) was recovered during a study of blood T cell repertoires in COVID-19. Study-level information: The cDNA or gDNA used as material had been derived from T cells, B-cell-depleted T cells, or PBMCs.

This clone came up a few times. V lost 5 bases and J lost 8, with 16 bases in between. CDR3 length: 15 amino acids. Germline V gives CDR1 LNHDA, CDR2 SQIVND (reference sequence). In the authors' methods: Amplifying reference gene primers gave estimates of nucleated cell counts. The repertoire was sequenced with immunoSEQ multiplex PCR; TCRdb's copy has only in-frame clones and lacks some. V and J calls and clone size are as listed in that table; D and trimming were resolved from the DNA. The sample consists of hundreds of thousands of clones, 86% of them appearing once. This rearrangement joins TRBV19 to TRBJ1-6; tentatively, D is TRBD1 (5 bases). This receptor was identified in a woman aged 60-75 years with COVID-19, enrolled during active disease. The sequencing sample was made of peripheral blood. Here the CDR3 reads CASSVHQGVDSPLHF. DNA for the CDR3: TGTGCCAGTAGTGTCCACCAAGGGGTGGATTCACCCCTCCACTTT. Complete variable domain (other parts from reference TRBV19 and TRBJ1-6): DGGITQSPKYLFRKEGQNVTLSCEQNLNHDAMYWYRQDPGQGLRLIYYSQIVNDFQKGDIAEGYSVSREKKESFPLTVTSAQKNPTAFYLCASSVHQGVDSPLHFGNGTRLTVT.